Below, one T cell receptor beta chain is given with its context. A multiplex PCR was run with 60 Vbeta primers and 13 Jbeta primers. Clones were sequenced by immunoSEQ multiplex PCR, and TCRdb holds only the in-frame ones, with some missing. The sample records about 140,000 clones, about 70% being singletons. CDR1 SNHLY and CDR2 FYNNEI come from the germline V gene. Trimming removed 4 bases at V and 4 bases at J, with 8 bases between. The CDR3 extends over 12 amino acids. The data derive from a study of cytomegalovirus exposure and HLA in healthy donors. Input material: PBMCs. The J gene is TRBJ2-7, the V gene TRBV2, with a weak D call TRBD1 (5 bases). The clonotype originates from a male donor in good health and CMV-seronegative. Here the CDR3 DNA reads TGTGCCAGCAGTGGGACAAGATACGAGCAGTACTTC. Translated, it gives CASSGTRYEQYF.